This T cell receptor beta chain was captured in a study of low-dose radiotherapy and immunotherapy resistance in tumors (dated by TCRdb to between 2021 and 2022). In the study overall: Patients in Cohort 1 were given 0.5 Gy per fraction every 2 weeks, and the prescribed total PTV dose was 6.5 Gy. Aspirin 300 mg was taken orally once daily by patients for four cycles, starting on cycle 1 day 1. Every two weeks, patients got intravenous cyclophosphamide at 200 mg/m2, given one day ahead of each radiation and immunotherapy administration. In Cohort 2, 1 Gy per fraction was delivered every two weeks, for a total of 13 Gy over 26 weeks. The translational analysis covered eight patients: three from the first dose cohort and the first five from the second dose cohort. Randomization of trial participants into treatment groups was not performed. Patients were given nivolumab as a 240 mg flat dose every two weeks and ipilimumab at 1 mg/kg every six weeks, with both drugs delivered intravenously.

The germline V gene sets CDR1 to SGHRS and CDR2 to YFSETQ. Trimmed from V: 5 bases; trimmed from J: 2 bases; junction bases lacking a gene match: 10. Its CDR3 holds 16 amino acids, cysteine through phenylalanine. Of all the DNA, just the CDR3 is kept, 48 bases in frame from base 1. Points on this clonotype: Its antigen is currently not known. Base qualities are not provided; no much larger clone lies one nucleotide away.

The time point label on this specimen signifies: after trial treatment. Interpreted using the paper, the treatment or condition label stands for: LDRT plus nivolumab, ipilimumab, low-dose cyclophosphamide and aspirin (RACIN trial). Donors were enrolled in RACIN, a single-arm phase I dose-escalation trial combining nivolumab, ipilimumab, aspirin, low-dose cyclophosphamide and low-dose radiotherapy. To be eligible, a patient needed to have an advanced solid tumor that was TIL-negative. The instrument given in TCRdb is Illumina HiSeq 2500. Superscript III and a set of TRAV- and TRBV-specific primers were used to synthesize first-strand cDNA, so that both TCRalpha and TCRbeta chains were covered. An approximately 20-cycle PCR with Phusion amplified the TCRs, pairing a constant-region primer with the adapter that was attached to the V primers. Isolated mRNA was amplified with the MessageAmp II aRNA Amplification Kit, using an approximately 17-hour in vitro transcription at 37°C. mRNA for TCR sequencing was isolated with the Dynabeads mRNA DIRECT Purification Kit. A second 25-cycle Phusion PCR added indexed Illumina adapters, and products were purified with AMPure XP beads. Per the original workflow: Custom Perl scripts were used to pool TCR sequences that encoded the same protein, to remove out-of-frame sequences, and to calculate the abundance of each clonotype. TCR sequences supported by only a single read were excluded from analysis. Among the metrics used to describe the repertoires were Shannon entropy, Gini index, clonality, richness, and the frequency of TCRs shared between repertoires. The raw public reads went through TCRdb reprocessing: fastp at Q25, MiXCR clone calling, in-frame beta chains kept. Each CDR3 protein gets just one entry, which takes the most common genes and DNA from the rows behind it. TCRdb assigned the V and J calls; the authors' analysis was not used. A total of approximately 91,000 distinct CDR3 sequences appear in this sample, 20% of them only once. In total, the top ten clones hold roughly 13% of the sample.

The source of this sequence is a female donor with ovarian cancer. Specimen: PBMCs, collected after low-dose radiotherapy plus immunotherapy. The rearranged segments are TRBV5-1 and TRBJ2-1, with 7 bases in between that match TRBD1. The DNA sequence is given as TGCGCCAGCAGGTCAGAACAGGGGAGCACCTACAATGAGCAGTTCTTC. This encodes CASRSEQGSTYNEQFF.